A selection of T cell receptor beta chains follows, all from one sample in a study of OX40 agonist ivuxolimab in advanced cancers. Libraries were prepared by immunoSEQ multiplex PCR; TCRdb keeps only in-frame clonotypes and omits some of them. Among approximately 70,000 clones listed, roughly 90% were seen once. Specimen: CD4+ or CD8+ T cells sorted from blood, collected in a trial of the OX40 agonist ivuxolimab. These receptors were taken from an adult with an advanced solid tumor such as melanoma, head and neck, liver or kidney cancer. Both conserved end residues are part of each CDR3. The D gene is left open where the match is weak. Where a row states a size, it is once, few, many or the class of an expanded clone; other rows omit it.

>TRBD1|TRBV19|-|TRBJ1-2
TGTGCCAGTAGGACCCGCTACCGGGACAGGGGCTATGGCTACACCTTC
CASRTRYRDRGYGYTF
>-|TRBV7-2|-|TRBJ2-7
TGTGCCAGCAGCCTCCTAGTTGGTGAGCAGTACTTC
CASSLLVGEQYF
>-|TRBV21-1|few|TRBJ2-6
TGTGCCAGCAGCCCAAGGGACAGGCCATCTGGGGCCAACGTCCTGACTTTC
CASSPRDRPSGANVLTF
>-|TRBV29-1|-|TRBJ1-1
TGCAGCGTTGAAGGTGTCGTGGGGGGCGATGAAGCTTTCTTT
CSVEGVVGGDEAFF
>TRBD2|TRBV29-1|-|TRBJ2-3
TGCAGCGTTGAGCGGGAACTAGCGGCCACAGATACGCAGTATTTT
CSVERELAATDTQYF
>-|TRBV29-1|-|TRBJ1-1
TGCAGCGTTGAAGATAGGGGCAGGAACACTGAAGCTTTCTTT
CSVEDRGRNTEAFF
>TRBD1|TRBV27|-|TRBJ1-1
TGTGCCAGCAGTCTGGGACAGACAAACACTGAAGCTTTCTTT
CASSLGQTNTEAFF
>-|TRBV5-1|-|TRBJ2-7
TGCGCCAGCAGCTTGGCCGATGGGTACGAGCAGTACTTC
CASSLADGYEQYF
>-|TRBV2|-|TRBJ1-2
TGTGCCAGCAGTGCCGGGCGGAACTATGGCTACACCTTC
CASSAGRNYGYTF
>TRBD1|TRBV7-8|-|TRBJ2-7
TGTGCCAGCAGCCCTCGGACAGGAAGTTTCTACGAGCAGTACTTC
CASSPRTGSFYEQYF
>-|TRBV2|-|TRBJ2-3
TGTGCCAGCAGTGACCAGAGGGATACAGATACGCAGTATTTT
CASSDQRDTDTQYF
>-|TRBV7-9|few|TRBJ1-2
TGTGCCAGCAGCTTAGACTCCGAGTCGGGAGGGAGCTACACCTTC
CASSLDSESGGSYTF
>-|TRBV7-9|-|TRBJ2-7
TGTGCCAGCAGCAAAAGTTCGGGACCCGCCTACGAGCAGTACTTC
CASSKSSGPAYEQYF
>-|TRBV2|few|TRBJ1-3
TGTGCCAGCAGTACAGGCTCTGGAAACACCATATATTTT
CASSTGSGNTIYF
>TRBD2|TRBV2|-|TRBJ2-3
TGTGCCAGCAGCACGACTAGCGGGAGCGTCCGGAATACGCAGTATTTT
CASSTTSGSVRNTQYF
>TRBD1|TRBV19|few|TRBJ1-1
TGTGCCAGCGGGACAGGCGGTGGGACTGAAGCTTTCTTT
CASGTGGGTEAFF
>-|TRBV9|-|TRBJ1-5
TGTGCCAGCAGCGTAGAGGATGGGCAGCCCCAGCATTTT
CASSVEDGQPQHF
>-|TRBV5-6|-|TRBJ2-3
TGTGCCAGCAGCTTAAGGACTGGCACAGATACGCAGTATTTT
CASSLRTGTDTQYF
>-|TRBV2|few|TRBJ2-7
TGTGCCAGCAGGCGGGATTCCTACGAGCAGTACTTC
CASRRDSYEQYF
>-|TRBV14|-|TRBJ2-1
TGTGCCAGCAGCCATCTAGACGGGAGTGAGCAGTTCTTC
CASSHLDGSEQFF
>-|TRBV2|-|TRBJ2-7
TGTGCCAGCAGTGACCCCGGACAGTCAAGCTACGAGCAGTACTTC
CASSDPGQSSYEQYF
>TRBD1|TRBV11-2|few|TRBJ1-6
TGTGCCAGCAGCGCGGACAGGGGTTCACCCCTCCACTTT
CASSADRGSPLHF
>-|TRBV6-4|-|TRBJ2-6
TGTGCCAGCAGAGGGACAGCCAACGTCCTGACTTTC
CASRGTANVLTF
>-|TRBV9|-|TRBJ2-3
TGTGCCAGCAGCGTAGCGGCAGGGGGCACAGATACGCAGTATTTT
CASSVAAGGTDTQYF
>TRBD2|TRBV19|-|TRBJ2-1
TGTGCCAGTAGTATAGGCGGGAGAGGAACCTACAATGAGCAGTTCTTC
CASSIGGRGTYNEQFF
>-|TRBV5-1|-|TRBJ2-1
TGCGCCAGCAGCTTGGAAATCGGGAGCAATGAGCAGTTCTTC
CASSLEIGSNEQFF
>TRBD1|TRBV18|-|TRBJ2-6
TGTGCCAGCTCATACTTTTCCGGACAGGGAGATTCTGGGGCCAACGTCCTGACTTTC
CASSYFSGQGDSGANVLTF
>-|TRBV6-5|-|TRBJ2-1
TGTGCCAGCAGAACAGTTCCCTACAATGAGCAGTTCTTC
CASRTVPYNEQFF
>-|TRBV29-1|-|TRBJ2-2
TGCAGCGTTGAAGAGGGGAGCGCCGGGGAGCTGTTTTTT
CSVEEGSAGELFF
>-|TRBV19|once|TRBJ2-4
TGTGCCAGTAGTTTAGCCGCGAGCGGGAACATTCAGTACTTC
CASSLAASGNIQYF
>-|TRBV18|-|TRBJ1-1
TGTGCCAGCTCCGAACAACCGGGACAGAACACTGAAGCTTTCTTT
CASSEQPGQNTEAFF
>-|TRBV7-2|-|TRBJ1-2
TGTGCCAGCAGCTTAGGTTCGGCAGCGCCTAACTATGGCTACACCTTC
CASSLGSAAPNYGYTF
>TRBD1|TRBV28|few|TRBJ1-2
TGTGCCAGCAGTTTCCGTCCGGGACAGGCCTACACCTTC
CASSFRPGQAYTF
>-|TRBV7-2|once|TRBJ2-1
TGTGCCAGTAGGCAAAGCGGGCAAATCTACAATGAGCAGTTCTTC
CASRQSGQIYNEQFF
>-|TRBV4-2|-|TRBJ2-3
TGTGCCAGCAGCCAAGAGGGGCCACCCGCCCCAGATACGCAGTATTTT
CASSQEGPPAPDTQYF
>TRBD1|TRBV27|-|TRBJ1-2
TGTGCCAGCAGTTCGCTCCGGACAGGGGTGCATGGCTACACCTTC
CASSSLRTGVHGYTF
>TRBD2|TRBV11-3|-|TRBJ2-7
TGTGCCAGCAGCTTAGGTAATCGGGAGGTGGAAACCTACGAGCAGTACTTC
CASSLGNREVETYEQYF
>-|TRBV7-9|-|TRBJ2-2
TGTGCCAGCAGCTTAGAGGTCGGGACCGGGGAGCTGTTTTTT
CASSLEVGTGELFF
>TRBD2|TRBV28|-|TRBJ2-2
TGTGCCTCCTTAGCGGGAGACGCCGGGGAGCTGTTTTTT
CASLAGDAGELFF
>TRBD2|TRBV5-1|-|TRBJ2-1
TGCGCCAGCAAAGATCCTAGCGGGAGGGACAATGAGCAGTTCTTC
CASKDPSGRDNEQFF
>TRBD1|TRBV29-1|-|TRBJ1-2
TGCAGCGTGGATGACAGGGTCCCAGCTAACTATGGCTACACCTTC
CSVDDRVPANYGYTF
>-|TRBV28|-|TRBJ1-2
TGTGCCAGCAGTTCGACAGACAGAATCTATGGCTACACCTTC
CASSSTDRIYGYTF
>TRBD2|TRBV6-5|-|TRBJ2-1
TGTGCCAGCAAAACCGGGACTAGCTTTAATGAGCAGTTCTTC
CASKTGTSFNEQFF
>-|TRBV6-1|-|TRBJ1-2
TGTGCCAGCAGGGAGGCTAACTATGGCTACACCTTC
CASREANYGYTF
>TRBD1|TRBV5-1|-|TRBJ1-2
TGCGCCAGCAGCTTGGGACAGGGGGAGTATGGCTACACCTTC
CASSLGQGEYGYTF
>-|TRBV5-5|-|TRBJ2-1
TGTGCCAGCAGCTTGGGGATGTACGATGAGCAGTTCTTC
CASSLGMYDEQFF
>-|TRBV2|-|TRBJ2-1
TGTGCCAGCAATCGGGAGCTCAGGGAGCAGTTCTTC
CASNRELREQFF
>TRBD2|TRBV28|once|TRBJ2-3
TGTGCCAGCAGTCTGAGGGCGGGAGGGAGCACAGATACGCAGTATTTT
CASSLRAGGSTDTQYF
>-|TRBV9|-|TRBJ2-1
TGTGCCAGCAGCGTAATGGAGGGAGGGGGAACCTACAATGAGCAGTTCTTC
CASSVMEGGGTYNEQFF
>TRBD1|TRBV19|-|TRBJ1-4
TGTGCCAGTAGTAAACTGACAGGGAACTATAATGAAAAACTGTTTTTT
CASSKLTGNYNEKLFF
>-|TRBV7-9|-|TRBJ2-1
TGTGCCAGCAGCTTAACCTACAATGAGCAGTTCTTC
CASSLTYNEQFF
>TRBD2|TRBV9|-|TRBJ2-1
TGTGCCAGCAGCCAACGGAAGTGGGGACTAGCGGGAGGCCCGAGCTCCTACAATGAGCAGTTCTTC
CASSQRKWGLAGGPSSYNEQFF
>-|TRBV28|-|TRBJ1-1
TGTGCCAGCCGAAGCAACACTGAAGCTTTCTTT
CASRSNTEAFF
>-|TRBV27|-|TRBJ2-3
TGTGCCAGCAGTTTAGGGAAAGCTCCCACAGATACGCAGTATTTT
CASSLGKAPTDTQYF
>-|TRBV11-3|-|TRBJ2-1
TGTGCCAGCAGTCCACTCGACACGTATCTGTACAATGAGCAGTTCTTC
CASSPLDTYLYNEQFF
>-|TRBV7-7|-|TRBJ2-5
TGTGCCAGCAGCTTAGGGACAGCGCAAAAAGAGACCCAGTACTTC
CASSLGTAQKETQYF
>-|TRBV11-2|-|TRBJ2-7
TGTGCCAGCAGCTTATTGGTTGCGGGCTACGAGCAGTACTTC
CASSLLVAGYEQYF